The 25 T cell receptor beta chains reported below all come from one sample, sequenced in a study of blood T cell repertoires in COVID-19 (dated by TCRdb to 2020 to 2021). The library was prepared using the immunoSEQ multiplex PCR assay. TCRdb retrieved this table from immuneACCESS and kept in-frame rearrangements only. Not all clones are present; in checked studies, unresolved V genes account for under half, and no reason is known for the remainder. The sample contains about 200,000 clones, 80% to 90% of them found a single time. The ten biggest clones cover approximately 11% of the sample. The source material was peripheral blood. The receptors originated from a human donor with active or convalescent COVID-19. The donor label of this sample is uncertain.

The chain recombines TRBV7-6 with TRBJ2-3; TRBD2 matches at 12 bases. Germline V CDR1 and CDR2: SGHVS, FNYEAQ. J lost 4 bases, V lost 6 bases, and 8 bases had no gene match. The CDR3 has 16 residues. The CDR3 sequence is CASSKLAGGGADTQYF. CDR3 nucleotides: TGTGCCAGCAGTAAACTAGCGGGAGGCGGGGCAGATACGCAGTATTTT.

This clone was seen a handful of times. The gene calls are TRBV19 and TRBJ2-7, with 7 bases lining up with TRBD2. J gave up 5 bases and V 3 bases, and 7 bases lay outside the gene matches. The germline CDR1 and CDR2 sequences are LNHDA and SQIVND (reference sequence). This CDR3 contains 14 residues. CDR3 sequence: CASSMKSGINEQYF. The DNA of the CDR3 is TGTGCCAGTAGTATGAAAAGCGGGATCAACGAGCAGTACTTC.

This rearrangement joins TRBV6-5 to TRBJ1-2, with D perhaps matching TRBD1 (6 bases). Germline-derived CDR1 and CDR2 are MNHEY and SVGAGI. The CDR3 is made up of 16 amino acids. V was pared by 0 bases and J by 0 bases, with 11 bases between. The CDR3: CASSYSPTGANYGYTF. The CDR3 DNA reads TGTGCCAGCAGTTACTCCCCGACAGGAGCTAACTATGGCTACACCTTC.

The V and J genes are TRBV6-4 and TRBJ2-1; 10 bases are a match to TRBD2. With 4 bases clipped from V and 8 bases from J, the junction kept 8 bases outside the gene matches. This CDR3 spans 15 amino acids. Looked up from germline, CDR1 is MRHNA and CDR2 is SNTAGT. The CDR3 nucleotides read TGTGCCAGCAGTGGGAAGCGGGGGGGCCCTCATGAGCAGTTCTTC. This sequence encodes CASSGKRGGPHEQFF.

This clone was detected ten times or more. CDR3 sequence (DNA): TGTGCCAGCAGTTTCGACGACAGGGGTTATGGCTACACCTTC. It codes for CASSFDDRGYGYTF. The chain couples TRBV27 to TRBJ1-2; the match to TRBD1 covers 8 bases. The CDR3 totals 14 residues. J lost 5 bases, V lost 3 bases, and 5 bases had no gene match. Germline V CDR1 and CDR2: MNHEY, SMNVEV (reference sequence).

V gene TRBV11-3 combines with J gene TRBJ2-2; 11 bases map to TRBD2. The CDR3 has 20 residues. Trimming cost V 7 bases and J 5 bases; bases outside gene matches: 21. CDR1 is SGHNT, CDR2 YENEEA, per germline. The CDR3 nucleotides read TGTGCCAGCACCTTTCTGCGGGCCATAACTAGCGGGAGCCTGACCGGGGAGCTGTTTTTT. It translates to CASTFLRAITSGSLTGELFF.

The chain is built from TRBV2 and TRBJ2-3, with a possible D match to TRBD2 (6 bases). Germline CDR1 and CDR2: SNHLY and FYNNEI. Trimming removed 3 bases at V and 2 bases at J, with 9 bases between. The CDR3 consists of 14 residues. The CDR3 reads CASSDTDYTDTQYF. The CDR3 region has the DNA TGTGCCAGCAGTGACACGGACTACACAGATACGCAGTATTTT.

The CDR3 protein is CASSIRMNTEAFF. The CDR3 DNA sequence: TGTGCCAGTAGTATCCGTATGAACACTGAAGCTTTCTTT. V and J are TRBV19 and TRBJ1-1; D ambiguous. Germline assignment: CDR1 LNHDA and CDR2 SQIVND (reference sequence). The ends were cut back, 3 bases at V and 0 bases at J, with 5 bases in the middle. The length of the CDR3 is 13 residues.

The chain carries TRBV7-8 and TRBJ2-1, with 9 bases identical to TRBD1. J was trimmed by 10 bases and V by 2 bases; bases with no gene match: 9. The CDR3 is 15 residues long. Germline-derived CDR1 and CDR2 are SGHVS and FQNEAQ. The CDR3 DNA reads as TGTGCCAGCAGCTTACCCGGACAGGGGTTGCGCGAGCAGTTCTTC. It is translated as CASSLPGQGLREQFF. Supplemented by reference TRBV7-8 and TRBJ2-1, the full variable domain reads GAGVSQSPRYKVAKRGQDVALRCDPISGHVSLFWYQQALGQGPEFLTYFQNEAQLDKSGLPSDRFFAERPEGSVSTLKIQRTQQEDSAVYLCASSLPGQGLREQFFGPGTRLTVL.

The V call is TRBV6-5, the J call TRBJ1-2; no clear D gene. V shed 6 bases and J shed 1 base, with 9 bases lying between them. Germline V gene sequence: CDR1 MNHEY, CDR2 SVGAGI. There are 13 residues in the CDR3. In nucleotides, the CDR3 is TGTGCCAGCAGAACGGAGGTTAACTATGGCTACACCTTC. Translation: CASRTEVNYGYTF.

The chain employs TRBV11-2 and TRBJ2-3; 7 positions match TRBD2. V was pared by 5 bases and J by 3 bases, with 5 bases of the junction left unmatched. There are 14 residues in the CDR3. CDR1 SGHAT and CDR2 FQNNGV come from the germline V gene. In DNA form, the CDR3 reads TGTGCCAGCAGCCCAGGGAGGGCGACAGATACGCAGTATTTT. Translated, it gives CASSPGRATDTQYF.

With regard to this clone: The sample contains more than one DNA sequence encoding this CDR3. V usage is TRBV30 and J usage is TRBJ2-5, with 9 bases aligning to TRBD2. Trimming took 1 base from V and 2 from J; bases not matched to a gene: 2. This CDR3 is built from 14 residues. Per germline, CDR1 GTSNPN and CDR2 SVGIG (reference sequence). The CDR3 spells CAWSGGGGQETQYF. CDR3 bases: TGTGCCTGGAGTGGCGGGGGGGGGCAAGAGACCCAGTACTTC.

This clone has a single count. The chain is built from TRBV14 and TRBJ2-5; possible D gene TRBD1, 6 bases. The CDR3 sequence is 13 residues long. The germline V gene encodes CDR1 SGHDN and CDR2 FVKESK. Deletions cut 5 bases from V and 5 bases from J, with 12 bases between. This CDR3 is CASSRGYRETQYF. As DNA, the CDR3 is TGTGCCAGCAGCAGGGGGTATCGGGAGACCCAGTACTTC. The full variable domain, rest sourced from reference TRBV14 and TRBJ2-5, is EAGVTQFPSHSVIEKGQTVTLRCDPISGHDNLYWYRRVMGKEIKFLLHFVKESKQDESGMPNNRFLAERTGGTYSTLKVQPAELEDSGVYFCASSRGYRETQYFGPGTRLLVL.

The chain uses TRBV11-2 and TRBJ2-1; D may be TRBD2 (5 bases). CDR1 SGHAT and CDR2 FQNNGV come from the germline V gene. This CDR3 is 12 amino acids long. Trimming left V 5 bases short and J 9 bases short, with 11 bases between. Here the CDR3 reads CASSQTRFEQFF. The CDR3 DNA sequence: TGTGCCAGCAGCCAAACTAGGTTTGAGCAGTTCTTC.

Points on this clone: The junction and the germline gene differ at one end; a read error may be behind it. The chain carries TRBV28 and TRBJ1-5; 8 nucleotides match TRBD1. The CDR3 loop spans 13 amino acids. Germline CDR1 reads MDHEN; CDR2 reads SYDVKM. CDR3 in DNA: TGTGCCAGCAGTCCAGGGGGCAACCAGCCCCAGCATTTT. Translated, it gives CASSPGGNQPQHF.

The CDR3, as DNA: TGTGCCAGTAGTATTAGCGGGACTAGCGGGGGAATAACAAGACCCCAGTACTTC. It codes for CASSISGTSGGITRPQYF. The rearrangement uses TRBV19 and TRBJ2-5; 14 bases are shared with TRBD2. Germline lookup yields CDR1 LNHDA and CDR2 SQIVND (reference sequence). V gave up 3 bases and J gave up 9 bases; unmatched junction bases: 15. The length of the CDR3 is 18 residues.

The gene calls are TRBV19 and TRBJ1-2; D gene ambiguous. The germline V and J ends were trimmed by 5 bases and 6 bases, with 13 bases remaining between them. Germline V gene sequence: CDR1 LNHDA, CDR2 SQIVND (reference sequence). This CDR3 contains 13 residues. The CDR3 DNA is TGTGCCAGTAGTCCCTTCGGGAGTAATGGCTACACCTTC. Its protein product is CASSPFGSNGYTF.

The CDR3 protein is CASSLARITGTGELFF. DNA of the CDR3: TGTGCCAGCAGCTTAGCGAGGATCACGGGGACCGGGGAGCTGTTTTTT. The chain is built from TRBV7-9 and TRBJ2-2; maybe TRBD2 (5 bases). V was shortened by 0 bases and J by 5 bases, with 13 bases between the two germline ends. The CDR3 extends over 16 amino acids. Germline CDR1 is SEHNR and CDR2 is FQNEAQ (reference sequence).

The chain links TRBV29-1 to TRBJ2-5; D is unclear. V was trimmed by 4 bases and J by 1 base, leaving 10 bases between them. Germline CDR1 reads SQVTM; CDR2 reads ANQGSEA. CDR3 size: 13 residues. CDR3 sequence (DNA): TGCAGCGTTGCCCTTGGGCTCCAAGAGACCCAGTACTTC. It codes for CSVALGLQETQYF.

This clone has a handful of counts. This chain joins TRBV18 and TRBJ2-2, with a possible D match to TRBD1 (6 bases). Per germline, CDR1 KGHSH and CDR2 LQKENI. V lost 4 bases, J lost 5 bases, and 14 bases lay in between. The CDR3 runs to 15 residues. The CDR3 reads CASSLHRVGTGELFF. The CDR3 bases are TGTGCCAGCTCACTCCACAGGGTTGGGACCGGGGAGCTGTTTTTT.

This clone was found a few times. The rearrangement joins TRBV2 to TRBJ2-5, with a tentative D call TRBD2 (6 bases). CDR3 length: 14 amino acids. CDR1 is SNHLY and CDR2 is FYNNEI in the germline V gene. Trimming took off 9 bases at V and 1 base at J, with 15 bases between the two ends. CDR3 sequence: CASQGEVFQETQYF. The CDR3 DNA follows: TGTGCCAGTCAAGGGGAGGTCTTCCAAGAGACCCAGTACTTC. Full variable domain (missing parts from reference TRBV2 and TRBJ2-5): EPEVTQTPSHQVTQMGQEVILRCVPISNHLYFYWYRQILGQKVEFLVSFYNNEISEKSEIFDDQFSVERPDGSNFTLKIRSTKLEDSAMYFCASQGEVFQETQYFGPGTRLLVL.

This chain links TRBV7-2 with TRBJ1-1, with 7 bases identical to TRBD1. Germline V lookup: CDR1 SGHTA, CDR2 FQGNSA. The CDR3 length is 16 residues. V dropped 5 bases and J dropped 0; count of bases not matched to a gene: 9. The CDR3 reads CASSVDRERMNTEAFF. The CDR3 coding sequence is TGTGCCAGCAGCGTCGACAGGGAGAGGATGAACACTGAAGCTTTCTTT.

Concerning this clone: Other DNA sequences in the sample encode the same CDR3. CDR3 DNA: TGTGCCAGCAGCTTAGTACAGGGGGCCTACGAGCAGTACTTC. Amino acids: CASSLVQGAYEQYF. The gene calls are TRBV7-2 and TRBJ2-7; the match to TRBD1 covers 8 bases. Per the germline V gene, CDR1 is SGHTA and CDR2 is FQGNSA. Germline trimming cut 1 base from V and 2 bases from J; bases unmatched to any gene: 1. The CDR3 is 14 amino acids.

The V call is TRBV19, the J call TRBJ2-7; a weak D match, TRBD1 (5 bases). Germline lookup yields CDR1 LNHDA and CDR2 SQIVND (reference sequence). V was cut by 3 bases and J by 3 bases, with 12 bases left in between. This CDR3 is built from 14 residues. The CDR3 loop reads CASSMGPGYYEQYF. As DNA, the CDR3 is TGTGCCAGTAGTATGGGGCCAGGGTACTACGAGCAGTACTTC.

The V and J genes are TRBV30 and TRBJ1-1; 9 nucleotides align to TRBD1. The CDR3 is 16 residues long. Germline-derived CDR1 and CDR2 are GTSNPN and SVGIG (reference sequence). The V and J ends lost 1 base and 4 bases, in that order; junction bases with no gene match: 10. CDR3 coding DNA: TGTGCCTGGAGTGAGTGGACGACAGGGGGAAGCACTGAAGCTTTCTTT. Translating it yields CAWSEWTTGGSTEAFF.